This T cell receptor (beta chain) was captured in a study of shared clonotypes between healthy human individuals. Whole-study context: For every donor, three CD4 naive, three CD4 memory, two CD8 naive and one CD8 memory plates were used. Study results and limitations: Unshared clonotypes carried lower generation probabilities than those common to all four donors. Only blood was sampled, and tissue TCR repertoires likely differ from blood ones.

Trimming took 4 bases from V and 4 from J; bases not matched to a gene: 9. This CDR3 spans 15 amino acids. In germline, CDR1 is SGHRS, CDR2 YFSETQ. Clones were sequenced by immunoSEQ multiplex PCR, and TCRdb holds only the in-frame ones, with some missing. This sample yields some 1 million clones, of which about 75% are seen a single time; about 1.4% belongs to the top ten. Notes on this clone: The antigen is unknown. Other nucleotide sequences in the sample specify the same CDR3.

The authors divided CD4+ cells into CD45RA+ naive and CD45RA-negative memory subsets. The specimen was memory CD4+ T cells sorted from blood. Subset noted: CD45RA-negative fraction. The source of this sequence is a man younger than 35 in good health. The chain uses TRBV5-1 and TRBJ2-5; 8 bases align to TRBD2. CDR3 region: CASSLESGGRETQYF. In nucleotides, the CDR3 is TGCGCCAGCAGCCTGGAGTCGGGGGGGCGAGAGACCCAGTACTTC.